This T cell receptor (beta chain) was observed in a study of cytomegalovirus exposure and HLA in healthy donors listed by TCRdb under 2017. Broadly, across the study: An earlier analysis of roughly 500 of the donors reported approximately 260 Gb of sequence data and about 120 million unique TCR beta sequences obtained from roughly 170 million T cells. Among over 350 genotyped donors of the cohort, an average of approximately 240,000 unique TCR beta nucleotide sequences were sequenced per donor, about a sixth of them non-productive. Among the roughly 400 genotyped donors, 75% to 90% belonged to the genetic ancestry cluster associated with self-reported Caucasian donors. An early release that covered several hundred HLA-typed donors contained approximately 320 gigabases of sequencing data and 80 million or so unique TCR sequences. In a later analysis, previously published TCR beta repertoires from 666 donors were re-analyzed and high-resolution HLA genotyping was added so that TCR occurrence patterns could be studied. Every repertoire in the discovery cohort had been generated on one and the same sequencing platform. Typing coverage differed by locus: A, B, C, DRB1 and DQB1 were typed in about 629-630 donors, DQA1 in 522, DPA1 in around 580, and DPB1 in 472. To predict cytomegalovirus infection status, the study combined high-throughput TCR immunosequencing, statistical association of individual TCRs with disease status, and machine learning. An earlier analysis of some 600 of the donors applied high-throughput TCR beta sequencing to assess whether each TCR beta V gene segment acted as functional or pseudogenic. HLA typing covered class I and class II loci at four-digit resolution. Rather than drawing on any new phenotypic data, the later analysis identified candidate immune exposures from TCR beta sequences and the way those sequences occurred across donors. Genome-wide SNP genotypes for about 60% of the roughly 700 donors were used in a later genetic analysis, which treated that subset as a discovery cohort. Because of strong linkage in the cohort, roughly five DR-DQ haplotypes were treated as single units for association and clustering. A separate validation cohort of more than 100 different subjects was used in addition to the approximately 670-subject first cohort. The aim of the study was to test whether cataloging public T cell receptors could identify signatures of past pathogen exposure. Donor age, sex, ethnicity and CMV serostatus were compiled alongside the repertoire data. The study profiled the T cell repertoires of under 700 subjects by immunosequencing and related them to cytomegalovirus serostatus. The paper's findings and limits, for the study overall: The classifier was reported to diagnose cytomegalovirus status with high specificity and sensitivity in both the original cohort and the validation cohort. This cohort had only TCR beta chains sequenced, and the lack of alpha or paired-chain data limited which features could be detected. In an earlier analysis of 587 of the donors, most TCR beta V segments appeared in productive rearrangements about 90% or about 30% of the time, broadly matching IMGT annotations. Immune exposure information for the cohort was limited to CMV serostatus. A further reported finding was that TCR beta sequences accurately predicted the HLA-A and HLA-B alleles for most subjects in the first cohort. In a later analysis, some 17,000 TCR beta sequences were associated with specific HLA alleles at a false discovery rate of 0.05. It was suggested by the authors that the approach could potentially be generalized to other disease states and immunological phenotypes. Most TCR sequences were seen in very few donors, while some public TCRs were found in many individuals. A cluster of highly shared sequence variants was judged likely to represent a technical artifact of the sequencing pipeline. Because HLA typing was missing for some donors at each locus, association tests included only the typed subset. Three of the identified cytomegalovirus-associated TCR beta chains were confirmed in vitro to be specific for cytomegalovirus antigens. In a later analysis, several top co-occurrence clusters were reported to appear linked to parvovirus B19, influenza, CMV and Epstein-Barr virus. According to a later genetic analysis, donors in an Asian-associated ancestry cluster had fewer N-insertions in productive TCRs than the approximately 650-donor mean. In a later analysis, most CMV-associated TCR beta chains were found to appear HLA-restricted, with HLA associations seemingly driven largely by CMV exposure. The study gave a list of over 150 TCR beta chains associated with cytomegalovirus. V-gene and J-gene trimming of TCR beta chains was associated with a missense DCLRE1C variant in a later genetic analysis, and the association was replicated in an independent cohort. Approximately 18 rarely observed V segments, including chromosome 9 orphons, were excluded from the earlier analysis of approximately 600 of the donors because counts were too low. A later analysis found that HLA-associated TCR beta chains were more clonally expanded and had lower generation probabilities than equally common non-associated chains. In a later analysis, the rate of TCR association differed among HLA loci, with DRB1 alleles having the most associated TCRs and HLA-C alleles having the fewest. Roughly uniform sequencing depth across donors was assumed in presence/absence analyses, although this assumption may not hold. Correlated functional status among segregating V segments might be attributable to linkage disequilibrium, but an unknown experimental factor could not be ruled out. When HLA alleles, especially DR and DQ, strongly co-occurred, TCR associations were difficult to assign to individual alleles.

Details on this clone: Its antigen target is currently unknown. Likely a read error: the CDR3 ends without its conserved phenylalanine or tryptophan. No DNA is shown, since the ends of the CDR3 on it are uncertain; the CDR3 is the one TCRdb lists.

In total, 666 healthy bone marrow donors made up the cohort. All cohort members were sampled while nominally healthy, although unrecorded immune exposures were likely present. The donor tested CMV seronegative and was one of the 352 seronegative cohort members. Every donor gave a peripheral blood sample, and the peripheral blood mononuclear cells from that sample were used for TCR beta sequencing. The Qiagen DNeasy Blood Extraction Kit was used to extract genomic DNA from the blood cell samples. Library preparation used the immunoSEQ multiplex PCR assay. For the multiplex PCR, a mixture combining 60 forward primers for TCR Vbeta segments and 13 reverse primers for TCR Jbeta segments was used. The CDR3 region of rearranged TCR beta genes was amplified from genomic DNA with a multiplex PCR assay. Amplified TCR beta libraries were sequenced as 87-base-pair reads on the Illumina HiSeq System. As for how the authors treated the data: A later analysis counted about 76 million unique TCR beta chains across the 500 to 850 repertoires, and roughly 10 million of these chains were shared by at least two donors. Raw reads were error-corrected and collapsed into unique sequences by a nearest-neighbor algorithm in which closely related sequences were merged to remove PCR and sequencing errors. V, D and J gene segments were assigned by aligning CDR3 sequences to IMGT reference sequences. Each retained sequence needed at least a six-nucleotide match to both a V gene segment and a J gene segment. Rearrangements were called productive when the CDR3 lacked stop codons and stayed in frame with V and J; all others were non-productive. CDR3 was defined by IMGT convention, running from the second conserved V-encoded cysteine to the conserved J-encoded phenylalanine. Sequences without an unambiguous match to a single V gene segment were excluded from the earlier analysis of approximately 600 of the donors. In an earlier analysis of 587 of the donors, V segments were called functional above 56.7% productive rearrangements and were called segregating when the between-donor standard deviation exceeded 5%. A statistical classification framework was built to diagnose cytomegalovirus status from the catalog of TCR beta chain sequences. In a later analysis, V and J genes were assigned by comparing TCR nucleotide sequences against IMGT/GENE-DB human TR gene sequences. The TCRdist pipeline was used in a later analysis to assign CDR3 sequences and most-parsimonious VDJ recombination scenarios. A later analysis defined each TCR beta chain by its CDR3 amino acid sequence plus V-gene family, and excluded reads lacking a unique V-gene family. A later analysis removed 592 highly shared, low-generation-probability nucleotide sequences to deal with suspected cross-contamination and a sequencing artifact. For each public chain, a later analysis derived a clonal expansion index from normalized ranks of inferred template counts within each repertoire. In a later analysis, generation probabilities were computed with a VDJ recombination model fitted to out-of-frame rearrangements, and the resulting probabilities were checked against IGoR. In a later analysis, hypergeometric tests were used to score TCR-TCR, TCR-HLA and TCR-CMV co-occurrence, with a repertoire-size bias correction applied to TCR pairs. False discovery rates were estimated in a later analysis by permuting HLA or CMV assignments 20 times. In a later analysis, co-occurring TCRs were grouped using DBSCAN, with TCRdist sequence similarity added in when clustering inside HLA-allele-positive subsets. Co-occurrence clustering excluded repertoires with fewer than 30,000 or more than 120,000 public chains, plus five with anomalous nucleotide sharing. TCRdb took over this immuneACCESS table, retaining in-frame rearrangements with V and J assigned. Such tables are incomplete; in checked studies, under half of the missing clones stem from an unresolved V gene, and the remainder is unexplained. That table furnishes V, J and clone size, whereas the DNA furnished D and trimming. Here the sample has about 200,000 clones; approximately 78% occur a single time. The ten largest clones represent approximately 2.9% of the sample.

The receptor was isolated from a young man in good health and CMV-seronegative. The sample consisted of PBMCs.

This receptor has the CDR3 CASSMEGR. The rearranged segments are TRBV27 and TRBJ2-7; whether TRBD2, the table's D call, matches the DNA was not checked. The CDR3 sequence runs 8 residues, both termini included. Per the germline V gene (reference sequence), MNHEY is the CDR1 and SMNVEV is the CDR2.